This T cell receptor (beta chain) came from a study of cytomegalovirus exposure and HLA in healthy donors. With respect to this clone: As yet, its antigen is unknown.

Findings and caveats of the study: One variant, a missense change in DCLRE1C, was linked in a later analysis to TCR beta V- and J-gene trimming. In a later analysis, at a false discovery rate of 0.05, approximately 16,000 TCR beta sequences were associated with HLA alleles.

Germline V lookup: CDR1 MDHEN, CDR2 SYDVKM. The CDR3 runs to 12 residues. The V and J ends lost 7 bases and 6 bases respectively, with 11 bases between them. The PCR contained 60 Vbeta and 13 Jbeta primers. The data were produced by immunoSEQ multiplex PCR, yet TCRdb's version contains in-frame clones alone and is incomplete. Among about 100,000 clones listed, roughly 88% were seen once. The V call is TRBV28, the J call TRBJ2-3; D ambiguous. This receptor was taken from a woman aged 18 to 35 in good health and CMV-seronegative. What was sequenced was PBMCs. The CDR3 nucleotides read TGTGCCAGCATTCTAACCCCCGATACGCAGTATTTT. As protein: CASILTPDTQYF.